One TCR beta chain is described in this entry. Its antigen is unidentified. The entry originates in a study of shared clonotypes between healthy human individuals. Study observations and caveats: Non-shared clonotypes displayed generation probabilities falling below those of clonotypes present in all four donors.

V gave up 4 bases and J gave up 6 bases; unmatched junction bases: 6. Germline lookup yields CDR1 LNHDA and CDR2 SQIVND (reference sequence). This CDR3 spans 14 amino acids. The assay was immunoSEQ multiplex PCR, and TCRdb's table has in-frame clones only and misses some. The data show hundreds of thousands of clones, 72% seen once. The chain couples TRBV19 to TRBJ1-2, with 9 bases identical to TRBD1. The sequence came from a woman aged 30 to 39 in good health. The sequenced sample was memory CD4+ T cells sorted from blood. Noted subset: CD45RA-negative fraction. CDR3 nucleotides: TGTGCCAGTAGTAACTGGGACAGGGACGATGGCTACACCTTC. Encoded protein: CASSNWDRDDGYTF.